The 3 T cell receptor beta chains presented below share a single source sample, sequenced in a study of response to subunit inactivated influenza vaccine. TCRdb re-called the RT-PCR reads with MiXCR, one entry per CDR3 protein. The table lists 280,000 or so distinct CDR3 sequences, 21% of them singletons. Sequenced material: PBMCs from blood, taken about 20 months after vaccination. The receptors were gathered from a man in his fifties or sixties who received an inactivated influenza vaccine.

There are a few counts of this clonotype. The V gene is TRBV5-1, the J gene TRBJ2-1; TRBD2 aligns across 13 bases. V lost 3 bases to trimming and J lost 1 base; unmatched junction nucleotides: 1. Germline V gene lookup returns CDR1 SGHRS and CDR2 YFSETQ. This CDR3 spans 16 amino acids. The CDR3 coding sequence is TGCGCCAGCAGCTGGGGACTAGCGGGGTCCTACAATGAGCAGTTCTTC. It is translated as CASSWGLAGSYNEQFF. The entire variable domain, with the rest obtained from reference TRBV5-1 and TRBJ2-1, is as follows: KAGVTQTPRYLIKTRGQQVTLSCSPISGHRSVSWYQQTPGQGLQFLFEYFSETQRNKGNFPGRFSGRQFSNSRSEMNVSTLELGDSALYLCASSWGLAGSYNEQFFGPGTRLTVL.

The V call is TRBV7-2, the J call TRBJ1-2; 8 nucleotides line up with TRBD1. The CDR3 has 15 residues. The trim removed 1 base at V and 8 bases at J, leaving 9 bases unmatched. The germline V gene encodes CDR1 SGHTA and CDR2 FQGNSA. The CDR3 nucleotides are TGTGCCAGCAGCTTAGTTGCCAGGGGGCAGTTGGGCTACACCTTC. Translation: CASSLVARGQLGYTF. Based on the CDR3 plus reference TRBV7-2 and TRBJ1-2, the full variable domain is GAGVSQSPSNKVTEKGKDVELRCDPISGHTALYWYRQSLGQGLEFLIYFQGNSAPDKSGLPSDRFSAERTGGSVSTLTIQRTQQEDSAVYLCASSLVARGQLGYTFGSGTRLTVV.

This clonotype occurred a few times. The rearrangement uses TRBV5-1 and TRBJ1-2; D uncertain. The CDR3 covers 14 residues. Germline V gene lookup returns CDR1 SGHRS and CDR2 YFSETQ. Trimming left V 0 bases short and J 3 bases short, with 9 bases between. The CDR3: CASSLAKTDYGYTF. The CDR3 DNA reads as TGCGCCAGCAGCTTGGCCAAAACAGACTATGGCTACACCTTC.